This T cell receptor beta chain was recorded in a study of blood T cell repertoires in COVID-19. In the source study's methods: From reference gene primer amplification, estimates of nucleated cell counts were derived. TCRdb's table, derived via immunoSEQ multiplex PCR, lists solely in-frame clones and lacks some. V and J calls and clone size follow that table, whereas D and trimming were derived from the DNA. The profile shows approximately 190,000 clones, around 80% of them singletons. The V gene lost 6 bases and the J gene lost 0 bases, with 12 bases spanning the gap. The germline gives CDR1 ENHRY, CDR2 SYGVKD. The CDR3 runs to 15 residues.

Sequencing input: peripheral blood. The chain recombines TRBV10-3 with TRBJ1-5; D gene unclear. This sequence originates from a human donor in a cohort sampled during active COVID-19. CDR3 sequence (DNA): TGTGCCATCAGGAACAGTACCTATAGCAATCAGCCCCAGCATTTT. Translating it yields CAIRNSTYSNQPQHF.